This T cell receptor beta chain came from a study of regulatory T cells in long-lasting Graves disease (dated by TCRdb to about 2021). About the investigation overall: In the newly diagnosed Graves' disease group, patients had been taking antithyroid drugs for less than 3 months. Peripheral blood TCR sequencing and RNA sequencing compared persistent Graves' disease patients with newly diagnosed Graves' disease patients. The study was registered as a clinical trial and conducted in China. TCR sequencing covered around 13 persistent and 20 newly diagnosed Graves' disease patients, some 33 samples in total. What the authors observed across the whole study: Compared with newly diagnosed patients, persistent Graves' disease patients had lower TCR Shannon entropy and fewer highly expanded clones, which suggests clonal expansion. Sequencing and analysis were limited to the TCR beta chain. Preferential use of TRBV28, TRBJ1-2 and TRBJ2-5 was observed in persistent disease, whereas TRBV20-1 and TRBJ2-1 were favored in newly diagnosed disease. Only peripheral blood was studied, because thyroid tissue, the primary lesion, was inaccessible. Persistent patients shared more public clonotypes among themselves (around 3,000) than newly diagnosed patients did (more than 850). As a limitation, the authors acknowledged that the small sample size may reduce accuracy.

Reading from cysteine to phenylalanine, the CDR3 counts 13 amino acids. Only CDR3 DNA remains: 39 bases, in frame from the first base. The germline ends are 10 bases apart after V is trimmed by 5 bases and J by 5 bases. The germline V gene (reference sequence) yields SEHNR for CDR1 and FQNEAQ for CDR2. Remarks on this clonotype: Its antigen has not been determined. No per-base quality is available; no much larger clone lies one base away.

In the paper's terms, the time point label means: newly diagnosed GD, antithyroid drugs for less than 3 months. For both TCR sequencing and RNA sequencing, RNA was extracted from PBMCs using TRIzol. Graves' disease was diagnosed according to American Thyroid Association guidelines. Recruitment of patients was carried out at an endocrinology department in Xi'an, China. Each patient gave roughly 10 milliliters of peripheral blood, collected in an EDTA anticoagulant tube. Ficoll Paque Plus density gradient separation was used to isolate PBMCs, and no further T cell sorting was performed. An Agilent 2100 Bioanalyzer and agarose gel were used to assess RNA quality, and a NanoDrop 2000 was used to measure RNA concentration. Libraries were built with multiplex PCR. Sequencing was carried out with an Illumina HiSeq 4000. CDR3 regions were amplified by Arm-PCR with iRepertoire HTBI primers to construct TCR beta libraries. Gel purification was performed on PCR products prior to sequencing. The source study handled its data this way. Across samples, 60 to 75 TRBV and over 11 TRBJ segments were identified and used for gene usage analysis of CDR3 amino acid clonotypes. COPE and FqMerger were used to merge filtered high-quality paired reads into contigs. BLAST was used to align contigs to the IMGT TRBV, TRBD and TRBJ reference genes, and CDR3 was defined following IMGT. Clonotypes above 0.1% frequency were classified as highly expanded clones. Shannon entropy served as the measure of repertoire diversity, while the Gini coefficient captured V-J evenness. Public clonotypes were defined as clonotypes shared by more than one individual. The public reads were quality trimmed at Q25 with fastp and then assembled into clones with MiXCR by TCRdb, keeping productive beta chains. Every distinct CDR3 protein forms one entry, paired with its most common genes and DNA. TCRdb assigned the V and J calls; the authors' analysis was not used. For this sample there are around 400,000 distinct CDR3 sequences; 15% appear just once. The ten largest clones represent approximately 8% of the sample.

These data were also filed under a second study, of T cells in Graves' hyperthyroidism and ophthalmopathy. In that second paper, the authors write: Stable Graves' hyperthyroidism was defined as no progression to ophthalmopathy during 18 months of follow-up. Hyperthyroidism patients were newly diagnosed, with disease duration under 2 months, and aged 18 to 65 years. Any patient with an uncontrolled infection, another autoimmune disease, pregnancy or lactation was excluded. Clinical symptoms, serum thyroxine and TRAb, thyroid ultrasound, and orbital computed tomography formed the basis for the diagnoses. For the first round of RT-PCR on the TCR CDR3, the HTBI primer set was used together with the Qiagen OneStep RT-PCR kit. Most expanded thyroid clonotypes (frequency above 0.001) were also detected in blood, a finding suggesting that blood repertoires may reflect thyroid immune responses. A 13 V-J signature model separated ophthalmopathy from stable hyperthyroidism, with 87.88% sensitivity and 81% to 83% specificity in cross-validation and 80%/75% in testing. In validation, the model predicted progression to ophthalmopathy a median of approximately 6.3 months before onset, with approximately 71% sensitivity and roughly 79% specificity. TCR V-J signatures able to tell the groups apart were searched for in a discovery cohort of approximately 95 patients, of whom about 40 had Graves' ophthalmopathy and around 58 had stable Graves' hyperthyroidism. Prospective prediction of ophthalmopathy was tested in an independent validation cohort consisting of fewer than 20 hyperthyroidism patients and approximately 16 patients who later progressed to ophthalmopathy. The 85 to 100 discovery patients were divided at random into training and test sets in a 7:3 ratio. In addition, the study compared T-cell repertoires in thyroid tissue and in blood from roughly 6 Graves' hyperthyroidism patients. Once sampling was done, hyperthyroidism patients were given methimazole at a starting dose of 30 mg daily, whereas ophthalmopathy patients were given high-dose intravenous methylprednisolone. A second multiplex PCR round built the libraries, followed by size selection and purification. Libraries were sequenced paired-end with 100 bp reads on an Illumina HiSeq2000. SOAPnuke was used to process the raw data, throwing out any read that contained adapters or uncalled bases, had a mean Phred below 15, or lacked an exact constant-primer or identifier match. High-quality paired reads were merged with COPE v1.2.5, and unique nucleotide sequences were defined as clonotypes. MiTCR v1.1 was used to align the clonotypes against IMGT TRBV, TRBD and TRBJ reference segments. The analysis included only V-J combinations with a frequency above 0.0001, which together covered roughly 99% of the repertoires. A TCS score was defined as the ratio between F50 (clonal expansion) and ExV (chaos), using BLOSUM62-based TCRdist between CDR3 peptides within each V-J. Welch's t-statistics and random forest reduced 500 to 550 V-J features to roughly 13, which were used in a naive Bayes classifier (R e1071). No statistical method was used to set the sample size in advance, and investigators knew the group allocation. TCR Vbeta CDR3 sequencing of some 140 peripheral blood samples (43 ophthalmopathy, 70 to 85 hyperthyroidism and approximately 17 progressor patients) is reported in the paper.

The chain links TRBV7-9 with TRBJ1-5, with the D gene call left open. The material sequenced was peripheral blood mononuclear cells (PBMCs), taken at new diagnosis, from a patient treated with antithyroid drugs. The source of this sequence is a woman aged 40 to 50 with Graves disease. Donor details come from another sample of the same person, matched by shared clones. The nucleotide sequence reads TGTGCCAGCAGCCTCAACCCGGATCAGCCCCAGCATTTT. Its translation reads: CASSLNPDQPQHF.